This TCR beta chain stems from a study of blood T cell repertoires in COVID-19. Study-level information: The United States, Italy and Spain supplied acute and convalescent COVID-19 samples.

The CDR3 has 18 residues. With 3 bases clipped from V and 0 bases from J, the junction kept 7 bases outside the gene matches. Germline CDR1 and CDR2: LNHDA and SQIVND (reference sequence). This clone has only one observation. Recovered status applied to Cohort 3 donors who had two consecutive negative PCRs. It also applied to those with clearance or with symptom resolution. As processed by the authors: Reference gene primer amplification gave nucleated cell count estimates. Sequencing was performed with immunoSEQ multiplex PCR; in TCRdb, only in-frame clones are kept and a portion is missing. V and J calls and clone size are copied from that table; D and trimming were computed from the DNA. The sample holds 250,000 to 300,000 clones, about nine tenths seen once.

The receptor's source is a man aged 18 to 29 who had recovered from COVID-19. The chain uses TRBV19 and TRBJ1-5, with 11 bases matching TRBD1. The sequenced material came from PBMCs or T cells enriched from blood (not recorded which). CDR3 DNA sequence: TGTGCCAGTAGTATCGGACAGGGGGCGCAGTATAGCAATCAGCCCCAGCATTTT. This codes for CASSIGQGAQYSNQPQHF.